These T cell receptor beta chains were read from a single sample in a study of blood T cell repertoires in COVID-19. Only in-frame clones appear in the TCRdb table, and some are missing; sequencing was by immunoSEQ multiplex PCR. The data show 110,000 or so clones, approximately 88% seen once. The sample taken for sequencing was peripheral blood. The receptors here all came from a woman aged 35 to 49 with acute or convalescent COVID-19. The CDR3 runs from the conserved cysteine through the conserved F or W. The D gene is left open where the match is weak. Only some rows state a clone size, as once, few, many or a class for expanded clones.

size	D	V	J	DNA	CDR3
once	TRBD1	TRBV27	TRBJ1-5	TGTGCCAGCAGGGACAGGAAGGATCAGCCCCAGCATTTT	CASRDRKDQPQHF
.	.	TRBV30	TRBJ2-7	TGTGCCTGGAATCGGTACGGTACGGACGAGCAGTACTTC	CAWNRYGTDEQYF
.	TRBD1	TRBV6-5	TRBJ2-1	TGTGCCAGCAGTTACGGGACAGGGTTCTCTAATGAGCAGTTCTTC	CASSYGTGFSNEQFF
.	.	TRBV9	TRBJ1-3	TGTGCCAGCAGCGTAGGGGCACGGGGTTCTGGAAACACCATATATTTT	CASSVGARGSGNTIYF
.	TRBD1	TRBV5-1	TRBJ1-1	TGCGCCAGCAGCCTGGGGACAGGGGGCCTAGGCACTGAAGCTTTCTTT	CASSLGTGGLGTEAFF
once	TRBD1	TRBV2	TRBJ1-2	TGTGCCAGCACCCTGACAGGGATCGGCTACACCTTC	CASTLTGIGYTF
.	TRBD1	TRBV27	TRBJ1-3	TGTGCCAGCAGCGAATTATCGACAGGGGGTCGAAACACCATATATTTT	CASSELSTGGRNTIYF
.	.	TRBV2	TRBJ1-6	TGTGCCAGCAGCGCCCGGACAGCGAGTAATTCACCCCTCCACTTT	CASSARTASNSPLHF
.	.	TRBV7-2	TRBJ2-5	TGTGCCAGCAGCCCCCCGGGGGTTATAGAGACCCAGTACTTC	CASSPPGVIETQYF
.	.	TRBV12-1	TRBJ2-3	TGTGCCAGCAGCTTCCATTGTTCCGGGACAGGGTGGGACCCAAGCACAGATACGCAGTATTTT	CASSFHCSGTGWDPSTDTQYF
.	TRBD1	TRBV11-2	TRBJ2-7	TGTGCCAGCAGCTTCACAGGGGCGCAGGTAGAAGAGCAGTACTTC	CASSFTGAQVEEQYF
.	.	TRBV6-5	TRBJ1-4	TGTGCCAGCAGTTTAAGCGGGGGGACTAATGAAAAACTGTTTTTT	CASSLSGGTNEKLFF
.	TRBD2	TRBV12-5	TRBJ2-1	TGTGCTAGTGGTTTGGCAGCGGGGGGACTCCTCAATGAGCAGTTCTTC	CASGLAAGGLLNEQFF
.	.	TRBV3-1/TRBV3-2	TRBJ2-1	TGTGCCAGCAGCCCTAGACACGGCCCCAGGGATGAGCAGTTCTTC	CASSPRHGPRDEQFF
many	TRBD1	TRBV5-1	TRBJ2-7	TGCGCCAGCAGCCCCGGGACAGACCGGTACGAGCAGTACTTC	CASSPGTDRYEQYF
few	.	TRBV5-1	TRBJ2-2	TGCGCCAGCAGCTTTGGGGGCTTGAACACCGGGGAGCTGTTTTTT	CASSFGGLNTGELFF
few	.	TRBV5-1	TRBJ2-2	TGCGCCAGCAGCTTGGATCTAGGCGGCACCGGGGAGCTGTTTTTT	CASSLDLGGTGELFF
.	.	TRBV19	TRBJ2-2	TGTGCCAGTAGCAGGGCATCCATGAACACCGGGGAGCTGTTTTTT	CASSRASMNTGELFF
.	.	TRBV11-2	TRBJ1-3	TGTGCCAGCAGCCTATCACAGGGCTCTGGAAACACCATATATTTT	CASSLSQGSGNTIYF
once	.	TRBV5-1	TRBJ1-1	TGCGCCAGCACGCGAGGGGAACAGGGAACTGAAGCTTTCTTT	CASTRGEQGTEAFF
.	TRBD2	TRBV6-6	TRBJ2-7	TGTGCCAGCACCAACGAGGGCGGGGGGGCCTACGAGCAGTACTTC	CASTNEGGGAYEQYF
.	TRBD1	TRBV18	TRBJ2-1	TGTGCCGGGGACAGGTCAATTGGGGGTGAGCAGTTCTTC	CAGDRSIGGEQFF
.	.	TRBV5-1	TRBJ2-4	TGCGCCAGCAGCTTGGAAGCGCTAGCCAAAAACATTCAGTACTTC	CASSLEALAKNIQYF
.	.	TRBV5-5	TRBJ2-7	TGTGCCAGCAGCTTGGGTTCGGTCGGGACCTACGAGCAGTACTTC	CASSLGSVGTYEQYF
once	.	TRBV30	TRBJ2-1	TGTGCCTGGAGTTCAGCGTCGCGGGGGCCCAACAATGAGCAGTTCTTC	CAWSSASRGPNNEQFF
once	.	TRBV6-1	TRBJ2-1	TGTGCCAGCAGCCGCACAGGGAATGAGCAGTTCTTC	CASSRTGNEQFF
.	TRBD1	TRBV19	TRBJ1-2	TGTGCCAGTAGTGTGGACAGGGACACTGGCTACACCTTC	CASSVDRDTGYTF
.	.	TRBV20-1	TRBJ2-3	TGCAGTGTTGAGTTAGATACGCAGTATTTT	CSVELDTQYF
.	TRBD1	TRBV27	TRBJ1-1	TGTGCCAGCAGACCATGGACAGGGCGCTATGATGAAGCTTTCTTT	CASRPWTGRYDEAFF
.	.	TRBV5-1	TRBJ2-2	TGCGCCAGCAGCTTGGCAGCGGGGAACACCGGGGAGCTGTTTTTT	CASSLAAGNTGELFF
.	TRBD1	TRBV25-1	TRBJ1-2	TGTGCCAGCAGTCGGTTCGGACAGGCGGAAGGCTACACCTTC	CASSRFGQAEGYTF
.	.	TRBV12-5	TRBJ1-5	TGTGCTAGTGGTTGGCCCGGCGGGGGGGCTGGTAATCAGCCCCAGCATTTT	CASGWPGGGAGNQPQHF
.	.	TRBV19	TRBJ2-2	TGTGCCAGTAGTAAAAGACAGCCTATTGGCACCGGGGAGCTGTTTTTT	CASSKRQPIGTGELFF
.	.	TRBV30	TRBJ1-2	TGTGCCTGGAGGCACCGGGACTATGGCTACACCTTC	CAWRHRDYGYTF
.	.	TRBV5-6	TRBJ2-3	TGTGCCAGCAGCCTCGGGGGGCCCGGCACAGATACGCAGTATTTT	CASSLGGPGTDTQYF
.	TRBD1	TRBV7-8	TRBJ1-1	TGTGCCAGCAGCTTCTCCGGGACAGCTCTGAACACTGAAGCTTTCTTT	CASSFSGTALNTEAFF
.	.	TRBV3-1/TRBV3-2	TRBJ2-7	TGTGCCAGCAGCCAGTACACCTACGAGCAGTACTTC	CASSQYTYEQYF
.	TRBD2	TRBV5-1	TRBJ2-7	TGCGCCAGCAGCTTGTCTAGCGGGGCCAGCTACGAGCAGTACTTC	CASSLSSGASYEQYF
.	TRBD1	TRBV4-1	TRBJ1-5	TGCGCCAGCAGCCAGGGGACAGGTACAAATCAGCCCCAGCATTTT	CASSQGTGTNQPQHF
.	.	TRBV9	TRBJ1-2	TGTGCCAGCACCTTAACCGGGGGGCGTGATCACTATGGCTACACCTTC	CASTLTGGRDHYGYTF
.	TRBD1	TRBV3-1/TRBV3-2	TRBJ1-6	TGTGCCAGCAGTACAGGGGTATACTCACCCCTCCACTTT	CASSTGVYSPLHF
.	.	TRBV5-6	TRBJ1-2	TGTGCCAGCAGCTTGGGGGCACACGACTATGGCTACACCTTC	CASSLGAHDYGYTF
.	.	TRBV30	TRBJ1-5	TGTGCCTGGAGTGTACTGGCAGGGGCGAGTCAGCCCCAGCATTTT	CAWSVLAGASQPQHF
few	TRBD1	TRBV30	TRBJ1-3	TGTGCCTGGACCCCCGGACAGGGGGCTCGGTCTGGAAACACCATATATTTT	CAWTPGQGARSGNTIYF
.	.	TRBV30	TRBJ2-2	TGTGCCTGGAGTGCAGGGTCCGGGGAGCTGTTTTTT	CAWSAGSGELFF
.	.	TRBV19	TRBJ1-5	TGTGCCAGTAGTATCAGATATAGCAATCAGCCCCAGCATTTT	CASSIRYSNQPQHF
.	.	TRBV20-1	TRBJ2-7	TGCAGTGCTAGTCCAGACTACGAGCAGTACTTC	CSASPDYEQYF
.	.	TRBV11-3	TRBJ2-3	TGTGCCAGCAGCTTAGGTACTAGTCCCCGAGCCACAGATACGCAGTATTTT	CASSLGTSPRATDTQYF
once	TRBD2	TRBV3-1/TRBV3-2	TRBJ2-3	TGTGCCAGCAGCCAAGATCCCCCCCGGGCGGGGGGGCGTGGAGATACGCAGTATTTT	CASSQDPPRAGGRGDTQYF
.	TRBD1	TRBV24-1	TRBJ2-1	TGTGCCACCAGTGATTCACCCGGGACAGGGAGTGGGGTATACAATGAGCAGTTCTTC	CATSDSPGTGSGVYNEQFF
once	TRBD1	TRBV7-2	TRBJ2-3	TGTGCCAGCAGTACCGGGACAGGGAGCACAGATACGCAGTATTTT	CASSTGTGSTDTQYF
.	.	TRBV6-2/TRBV6-3	TRBJ2-1	TGTGCCAGCAGTCTAGCGACATCCTACAATGAGCAGTTCTTC	CASSLATSYNEQFF
few	TRBD2	TRBV5-1	TRBJ2-3	TGCGCCAGCAGCCAGGGAGGGTACACAGATACGCAGTATTTT	CASSQGGYTDTQYF
.	TRBD1	TRBV3-1/TRBV3-2	TRBJ2-7	TGTGCCAGCAGCCAAACAGGGGGCATGGCCTACGAGCAGTACTTC	CASSQTGGMAYEQYF
.	.	TRBV7-6	TRBJ2-7	TGTGCCAGCAGCTCCCGGGGGGCTCTAAGCGAGCAGTACTTC	CASSSRGALSEQYF
.	.	TRBV5-4	TRBJ1-3	TGTGCCAGCAGCCCACAGCCTTCTGGAAACACCATATATTTT	CASSPQPSGNTIYF
.	TRBD2	TRBV3-1/TRBV3-2	TRBJ2-1	TGTGCCAGCAGCCAAGGTGTAGCGGGGGGGCAGGTCGATGAGCAGTTCTTC	CASSQGVAGGQVDEQFF
.	TRBD1	TRBV6-5	TRBJ1-1	TGTGCCAGCGGGGACAGTGGGAACACTGAAGCTTTCTTT	CASGDSGNTEAFF
.	.	TRBV14	TRBJ1-6	TGTGCCAGCAGTGCTACCTATAATTCACCCCTCCACTTT	CASSATYNSPLHF
.	TRBD1	TRBV30	TRBJ1-3	TGTGCCTGTGACGAGGGGGACAGAGGAGGAAACACCATATATTTT	CACDEGDRGGNTIYF